A single sample is the source of the 9 T cell receptor beta chains below, sequenced in a study of blood T cell repertoires in COVID-19. Sequencing used immunoSEQ multiplex PCR; TCRdb keeps in-frame clones, though not all of them. The table records just under 45,000 clones, around nine tenths of them present only once. The specimen was peripheral blood. The source is a middle-aged woman with acute or convalescent COVID-19.

The chain recombines TRBV6-6 with TRBJ1-1; D not certain. CDR3 length equals 15 residues. The germline CDR1 and CDR2 sequences are MNHNY and SVGAGI (reference sequence). Between the trimmed V and J ends, which lost 4 bases and 4 bases, there was a span of 16 bases. The CDR3 DNA is TGTGCCAGCAGTTTTCCCGGGTTCCGTGGCACTGAAGCTTTCTTT. Residues: CASSFPGFRGTEAFF.

J is TRBJ2-2 and V is TRBV28; TRBD1 agrees at 7 bases. The CDR3 length is 15 residues. V was pared by 2 bases and J by 1 base, with 1 base of the junction left unmatched. Germline-derived CDR1 and CDR2 are MDHEN and SYDVKM. The CDR3 loop is CASSLGDRNTGELFF. In nucleotides, the CDR3 is TGTGCCAGCAGTTTAGGGGACAGGAACACCGGGGAGCTGTTTTTT.

V usage is TRBV7-9 and J usage is TRBJ2-7, with D perhaps matching TRBD1 (6 bases). This CDR3 has 14 residues. V was cut by 4 bases and J by 9 bases, with 19 bases left in between. The V gene's germline CDR1 is SEHNR and CDR2 FQNEAQ (reference sequence). The CDR3 protein is CASSSQRDTPGQYF. The CDR3 DNA sequence: TGTGCCAGCAGCTCACAGAGGGACACTCCGGGGCAGTACTTC.

J is TRBJ1-3 and V is TRBV11-3; D not resolved. Germline V gene sequence: CDR1 SGHNT, CDR2 YENEEA. Between the trimmed V and J ends, which lost 5 bases and 4 bases, there was a span of 9 bases. There are 13 residues in the CDR3. In nucleotides, the CDR3 is TGTGCCAGCAGCCCGCCGGGAGGAAACACCATATATTTT. Amino acids: CASSPPGGNTIYF. Using reference TRBV11-3 and TRBJ1-3 for the parts outside the CDR3, the full variable domain is EAGVVQSPRYKIIEKKQPVAFWCNPISGHNTLYWYLQNLGQGPELLIRYENEEAVDDSQLPKDRFSAERLKGVDSTLKIQPAELGDSAVYLCASSPPGGNTIYFGEGSWLTVV.

The V and J genes are TRBV19 and TRBJ1-3; tentatively, D is TRBD1 (6 bases). The V gene's germline CDR1 is LNHDA and CDR2 SQIVND (reference sequence). The CDR3 spans 17 residues. V dropped 7 bases and J dropped 1 base, with 20 bases sitting between them. The CDR3 DNA follows: TGTGCCAGTACGCCCGAAGGGGGGGCAGGATCTGGAAACACCATATATTTT. Protein sequence: CASTPEGGAGSGNTIYF.

This clone appeared a few times. V is TRBV18 and J is TRBJ1-6, with D hard to call. CDR3 length equals 14 residues. V gave up 3 bases and J gave up 5 bases, with 8 bases separating them. Germline CDR1 KGHSH, CDR2 LQKENI. The CDR3 nucleotides are TGTGCCAGCTCACCGACCAGCGATAATTCACCCCTCCACTTT. It codes for CASSPTSDNSPLHF.

This chain connects TRBV4-2 to TRBJ2-3; tentatively, D is TRBD2 (5 bases). Per germline, CDR1 LGHNA and CDR2 YNFKEQ. This CDR3 has 13 residues. Trimming removed 2 bases at V and 3 bases at J, with 6 bases between. The CDR3 loop reads CASSQLATDTQYF. The CDR3 coding sequence is TGTGCCAGCAGCCAACTAGCAACAGATACGCAGTATTTT.

This clone has a single count. V gene TRBV24-1 combines with J gene TRBJ2-7, with D perhaps TRBD1 (6 bases). Trimming removed 3 bases from V and 2 bases from J, with 10 bases in between. CDR3 size: 14 residues. Per the germline V gene, CDR1 is KGHDR and CDR2 is SFDVKD. The CDR3 sequence is CATSDVGQPYEQYF. DNA of the CDR3: TGTGCCACCAGTGATGTGGGACAACCCTACGAGCAGTACTTC.

The genes are TRBV4-1 and TRBJ1-4; possible D gene TRBD1, 5 bases. The V gene's germline CDR1 is MGHRA and CDR2 YSYEKL. V dropped 2 bases and J dropped 4 bases, with 23 bases sitting between them. The CDR3 has 19 residues. The CDR3, as DNA: TGCGCCAGCAGCCAACTCGCACTCCCTACGGGGGGGAGTAATGAAAAACTGTTTTTT. Translating it yields CASSQLALPTGGSNEKLFF.